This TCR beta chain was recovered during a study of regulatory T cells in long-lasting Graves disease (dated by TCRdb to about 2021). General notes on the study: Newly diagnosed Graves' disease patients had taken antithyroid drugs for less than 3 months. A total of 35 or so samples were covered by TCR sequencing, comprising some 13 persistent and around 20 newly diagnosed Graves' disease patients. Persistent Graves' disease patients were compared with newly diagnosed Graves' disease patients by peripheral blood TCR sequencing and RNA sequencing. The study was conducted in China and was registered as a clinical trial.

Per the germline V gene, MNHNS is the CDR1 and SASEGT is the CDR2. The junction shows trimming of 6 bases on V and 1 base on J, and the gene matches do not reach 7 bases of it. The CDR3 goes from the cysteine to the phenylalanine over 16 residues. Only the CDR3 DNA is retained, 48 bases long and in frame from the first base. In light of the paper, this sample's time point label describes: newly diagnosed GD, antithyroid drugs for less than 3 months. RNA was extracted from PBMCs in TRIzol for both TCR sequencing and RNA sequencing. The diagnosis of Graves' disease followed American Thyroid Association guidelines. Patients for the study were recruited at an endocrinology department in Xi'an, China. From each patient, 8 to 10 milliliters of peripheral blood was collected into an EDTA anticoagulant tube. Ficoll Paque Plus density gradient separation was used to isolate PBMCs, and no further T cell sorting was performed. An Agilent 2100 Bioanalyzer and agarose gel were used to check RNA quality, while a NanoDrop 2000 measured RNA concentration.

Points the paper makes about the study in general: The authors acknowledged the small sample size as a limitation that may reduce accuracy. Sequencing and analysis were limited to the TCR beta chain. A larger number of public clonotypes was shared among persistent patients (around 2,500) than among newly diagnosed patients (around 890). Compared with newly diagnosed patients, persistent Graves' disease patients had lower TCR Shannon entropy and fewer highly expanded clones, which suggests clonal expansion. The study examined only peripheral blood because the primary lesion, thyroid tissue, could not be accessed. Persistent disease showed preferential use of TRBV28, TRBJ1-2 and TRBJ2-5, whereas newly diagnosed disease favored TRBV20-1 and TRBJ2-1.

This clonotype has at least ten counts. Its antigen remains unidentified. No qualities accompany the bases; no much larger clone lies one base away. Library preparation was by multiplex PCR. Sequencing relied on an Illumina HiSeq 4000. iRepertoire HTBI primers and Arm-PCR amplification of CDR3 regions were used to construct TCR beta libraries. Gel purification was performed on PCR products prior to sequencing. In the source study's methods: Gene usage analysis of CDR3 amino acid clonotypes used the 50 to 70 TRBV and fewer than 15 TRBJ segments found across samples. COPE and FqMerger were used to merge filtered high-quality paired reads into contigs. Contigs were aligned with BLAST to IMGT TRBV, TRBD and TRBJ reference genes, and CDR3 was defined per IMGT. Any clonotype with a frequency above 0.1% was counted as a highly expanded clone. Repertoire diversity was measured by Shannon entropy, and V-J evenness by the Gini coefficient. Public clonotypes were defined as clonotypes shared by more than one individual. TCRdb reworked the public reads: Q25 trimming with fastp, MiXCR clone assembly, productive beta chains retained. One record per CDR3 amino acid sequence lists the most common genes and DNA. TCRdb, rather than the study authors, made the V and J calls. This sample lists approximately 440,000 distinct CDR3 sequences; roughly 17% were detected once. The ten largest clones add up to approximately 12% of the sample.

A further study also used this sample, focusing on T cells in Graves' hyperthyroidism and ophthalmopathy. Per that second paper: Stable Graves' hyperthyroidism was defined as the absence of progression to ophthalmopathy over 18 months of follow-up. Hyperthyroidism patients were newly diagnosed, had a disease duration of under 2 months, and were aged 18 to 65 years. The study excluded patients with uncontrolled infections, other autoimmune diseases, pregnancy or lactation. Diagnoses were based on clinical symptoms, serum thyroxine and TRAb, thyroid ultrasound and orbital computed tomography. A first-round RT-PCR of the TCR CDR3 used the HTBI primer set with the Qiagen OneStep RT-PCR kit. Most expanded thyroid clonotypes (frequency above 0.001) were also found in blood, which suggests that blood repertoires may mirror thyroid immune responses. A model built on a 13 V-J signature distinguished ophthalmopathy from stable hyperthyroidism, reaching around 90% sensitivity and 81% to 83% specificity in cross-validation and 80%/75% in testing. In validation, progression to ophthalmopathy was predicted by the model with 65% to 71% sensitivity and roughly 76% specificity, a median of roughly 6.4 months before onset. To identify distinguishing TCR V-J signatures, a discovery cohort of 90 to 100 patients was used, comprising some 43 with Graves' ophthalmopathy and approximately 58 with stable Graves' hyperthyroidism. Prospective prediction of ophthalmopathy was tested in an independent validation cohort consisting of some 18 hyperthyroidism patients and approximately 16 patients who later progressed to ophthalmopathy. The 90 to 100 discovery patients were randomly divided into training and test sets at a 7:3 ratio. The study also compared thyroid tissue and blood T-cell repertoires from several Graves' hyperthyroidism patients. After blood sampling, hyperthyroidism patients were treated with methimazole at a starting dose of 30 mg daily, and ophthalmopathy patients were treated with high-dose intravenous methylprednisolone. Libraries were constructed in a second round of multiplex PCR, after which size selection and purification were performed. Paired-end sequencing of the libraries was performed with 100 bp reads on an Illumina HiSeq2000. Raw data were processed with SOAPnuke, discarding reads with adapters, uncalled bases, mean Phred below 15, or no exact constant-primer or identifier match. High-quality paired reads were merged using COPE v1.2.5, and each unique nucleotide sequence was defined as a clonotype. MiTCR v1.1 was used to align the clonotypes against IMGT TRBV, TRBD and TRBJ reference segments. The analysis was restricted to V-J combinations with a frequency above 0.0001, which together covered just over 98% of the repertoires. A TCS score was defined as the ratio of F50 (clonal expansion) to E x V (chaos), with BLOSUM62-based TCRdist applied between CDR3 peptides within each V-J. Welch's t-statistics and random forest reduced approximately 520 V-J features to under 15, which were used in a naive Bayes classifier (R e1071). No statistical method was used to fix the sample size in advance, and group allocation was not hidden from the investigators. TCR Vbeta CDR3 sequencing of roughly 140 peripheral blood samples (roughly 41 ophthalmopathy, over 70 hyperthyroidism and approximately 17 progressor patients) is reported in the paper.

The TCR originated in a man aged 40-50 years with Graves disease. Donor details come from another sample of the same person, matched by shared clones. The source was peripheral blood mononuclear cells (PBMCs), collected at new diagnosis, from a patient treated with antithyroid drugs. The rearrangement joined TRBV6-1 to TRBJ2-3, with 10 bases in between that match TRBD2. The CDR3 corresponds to CASSPAAGGGTDTQYF. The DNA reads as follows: TGTGCCAGCAGCCCTGCAGCGGGAGGGGGCACAGATACGCAGTATTTT.